This T cell receptor (beta chain) emerged from a study of response to subunit inactivated influenza vaccine. TCRdb used MiXCR to reprocess the RT-PCR reads, holding one entry per CDR3 protein. The data show about 540,000 distinct CDR3 sequences, around a quarter seen once. V lost 6 bases to trimming and J lost 7 bases, with 19 bases between them. This CDR3 is built from 14 residues. Looked up from germline, CDR1 is DFQATT and CDR2 is SNEGSKA (reference sequence). This clonotype has more than one count but fewer than ten. The same sample was also studied in work on T cells expressing NK-cell markers. That report notes: With UMIs, 5'RACE template switching was used to make TCR beta cDNA. Within several experiments, an anti-gamma-delta TCR antibody kept the sorting limited to alpha-beta TCR T cells. The share of CD8+ T cells held by dominant NKG2C+ clonotypes was 1.0-7.0% in about six donors. What remained unclear was the HCMV specificity of expanded NKG2C+ T cell clones.

The sequence derives from a man aged 50-60 years who received an inactivated influenza vaccine. J is TRBJ1-5 and V is TRBV20-1, with D unclear. The starting material was CD4+ T cells sorted from PBMCs, obtained 11 to 12 days after vaccination. The CDR3 coding sequence is TGCAGTGCCACACAAAATCAGCCCGAGCAGCCCCAGCATTTT. Translating gives CSATQNQPEQPQHF.